This T cell receptor (beta chain) was captured in a study of cytomegalovirus exposure and HLA in healthy donors. A multiplex PCR was run with 60 Vbeta primers and 13 Jbeta primers. Assay: immunoSEQ multiplex PCR; the TCRdb copy retains only in-frame clones and omits some. The sample has around 150,000 clones; 55% to 75% are singletons. General study findings and limits: One cluster of highly shared sequence variants probably arose as a sequencing artifact. A later analysis, which compared TCR beta chains of equal frequency, found the HLA-associated ones more clonally expanded.

In the case of this clone: Its specificity is not known.

Germline-derived CDR1 and CDR2 are SQVTM and ANQGSEA. The CDR3 is 15 residues long. The V gene lost 5 bases and the J gene lost 4 bases, with 19 bases spanning the gap. This receptor was identified in a woman in her sixties in good health and CMV-seropositive. Sequencing used PBMCs. This rearrangement joins TRBV29-1 to TRBJ2-3, with a tentative D call TRBD2 (6 bases). The DNA for the CDR3 is TGCAGCGTTTCGGGAACTAGCATGGGGGCAGATACGCAGTATTTT. This translates into CSVSGTSMGADTQYF.